The 7 T cell receptor beta chains in this list originate from one sample, sequenced in a study of T cell responses to AZD1222 COVID-19 vaccine. The protocol was immunoSEQ multiplex PCR, while the TCRdb copy is restricted to in-frame clones and leaves out a portion. The table lists around 100,000 clones, around 90% of them singletons. This specimen was peripheral blood, taken on day 0 of AZD1222 vaccination. These receptors were obtained from an adult in good health.

This chain connects TRBV2 to TRBJ1-3; D unclear. Germline CDR1 is SNHLY and CDR2 is FYNNEI. V gave up 3 bases and J gave up 0 bases, with 12 bases separating them. The CDR3 has 16 residues. CDR3 region: CASSDRVTISGNTIYF. CDR3 sequence (DNA): TGTGCCAGCAGTGATAGGGTTACGATCTCTGGAAACACCATATATTTT.

The rearrangement links TRBV3-1 (or the pseudogene TRBV3-2) to TRBJ2-1; D not certain. CDR3 length: 12 amino acids. CDR1 is LGHDT and CDR2 is YNNKEL in the germline V gene (reference sequence). Between the trimmed V and J ends, which lost 3 bases and 9 bases, there was a span of 9 bases. This chain's CDR3 is CASSHSAGEQFF. CDR3 nucleotides: TGTGCCAGCAGCCACTCGGCAGGTGAGCAGTTCTTC.

This chain links TRBV18 with TRBJ2-2, with a tentative D call TRBD2 (5 bases). This CDR3 region has 16 residues. Trimming cost V 2 bases and J 4 bases, with 14 bases left between them. Germline lookup yields CDR1 KGHSH and CDR2 LQKENI. The CDR3 bases are TGTGCCAGCTCACCAATTATTGAGGGCTTCACCGGGGAGCTGTTTTTT. Encoded protein: CASSPIIEGFTGELFF. Looking up the rest from reference TRBV18 and TRBJ2-2 gives the full variable domain: NAGVMQNPRHLVRRRGQEARLRCSPMKGHSHVYWYRQLPEEGLKFMVYLQKENIIDESGMPKERFSAEFPKEGPSILRIQQVVRGDSAAYFCASSPIIEGFTGELFFGEGSRLTVL.

This chain links TRBV7-9 with TRBJ2-7, with D uncertain. V was cut by 4 bases and J by 3 bases, with 4 bases left in between. This CDR3 region has 11 residues. The germline gives CDR1 SEHNR, CDR2 FQNEAQ (reference sequence). The CDR3 here is CASSSHYEQYF. CDR3 nucleotide sequence: TGTGCCAGCAGCTCGCACTACGAGCAGTACTTC. The whole variable domain, remainder taken from reference TRBV7-9 and TRBJ2-7, is DTGVSQNPRHKITKRGQNVTFRCDPISEHNRLYWYRQTLGQGPEFLTYFQNEAQLEKSRLLSDRFSAERPKGSFSTLEIQRTEQGDSAMYLCASSSHYEQYFGPGTRLTVT.

The V call is TRBV29-1, the J call TRBJ2-5; D gene ambiguous. CDR3 size: 14 residues. The V gene lost 5 bases and the J gene lost 5 bases, with 18 bases spanning the gap. CDR1 and CDR2 from the germline V gene are SQVTM and ANQGSEA. The CDR3 protein is CSVIRAVQKETQYF. The CDR3 nucleotides read TGCAGCGTTATCCGGGCTGTACAGAAGGAGACCCAGTACTTC.

This chain links TRBV24-1 with TRBJ1-3; D gene uncertain. This CDR3 contains 13 residues. The V end lost 3 bases, the J end lost 4 bases, and 6 bases lay between the germline ends. CDR1 is KGHDR and CDR2 is SFDVKD in the germline V gene. The CDR3 DNA reads TGTGCCACCAGTGATCTTTTCGGAAACACCATATATTTT. Translating gives CATSDLFGNTIYF.

CDR3 amino acids: CAISAGQGALSDTEAFF. The CDR3 coding sequence is TGTGCCATCAGTGCTGGACAGGGGGCTCTGTCGGACACTGAAGCTTTCTTT. V is TRBV10-3 and J is TRBJ1-1, with 11 bases identical to TRBD1. The CDR3 covers 17 residues. Germline CDR1 ENHRY, CDR2 SYGVKD. V shed 4 bases and J 3 bases; nucleotides not matched to a gene: 10.